These 18 T cell receptor beta chains were all obtained from the same sample, sequenced in a study of blood T cell repertoires in COVID-19. The repertoire was sequenced with immunoSEQ multiplex PCR; TCRdb's copy has only in-frame clones and lacks some. Of 130,000 to 150,000 clones in the sample, approximately 80% were seen once. The specimen sequenced was peripheral blood. The origin of the receptors is a woman aged 80 or over with acute or convalescent COVID-19.

The chain employs TRBV30 and TRBJ1-1; D is unresolved. CDR1 and CDR2 from the germline V gene are GTSNPN and SVGIG (reference sequence). V was shortened by 0 bases and J by 1 base, with 12 bases between the two germline ends. The CDR3 extends over 15 amino acids. The CDR3 coding sequence is TGTGCCTGGAGTGTCCTGAGGGTGGGGAACACTGAAGCTTTCTTT. As protein: CAWSVLRVGNTEAFF.

V gene TRBV6-5 combines with J gene TRBJ1-5, with D maybe TRBD1 (6 bases). The CDR3 totals 14 residues. From germline, CDR1 is MNHEY and CDR2 SVGAGI. V lost 7 bases to trimming and J lost 2 bases, with 12 bases between them. The CDR3: CASTPPGGNQPQHF. CDR3 bases: TGTGCCAGCACCCCCCCAGGGGGCAATCAGCCCCAGCATTTT.

V and J are TRBV19 and TRBJ2-6; D gene uncertain. Trimming took off 6 bases at V and 0 bases at J, with 9 bases between the two ends. The germline V gene has CDR1 LNHDA and CDR2 SQIVND (reference sequence). This CDR3 comprises 15 residues. The CDR3, as DNA: TGTGCCAGTAGGGCGGTCCGCTCTGGGGCCAACGTCCTGACTTTC. The encoded protein is CASRAVRSGANVLTF.

This clone is a singleton in its sample. The chain is built from TRBV5-1 and TRBJ1-2, with TRBD1 matching 11 bases. Trimming at V came to 4 bases and at J to 2 bases, leaving 13 bases not matched to a gene. Germline V gene sequence: CDR1 SGHRS, CDR2 YFSETQ. This CDR3 is 18 amino acids long. The CDR3, as DNA: TGCGCCAGCAGCGACTTCCGGGACAGGGGGATACTCAACTATGGCTACACCTTC. Protein product: CASSDFRDRGILNYGYTF.

V and J are TRBV7-8 and TRBJ2-1; a weak D match, TRBD2 (8 bases). Trimming took 4 bases from V and 3 from J, leaving 28 bases between them. CDR3 length: 20 amino acids. Germline CDR1 SGHVS, CDR2 FQNEAQ. The CDR3 bases are TGTGCCAGCAGCTCAAGGGGGCCCCACGAAAGTAGCGGGATCTACAATGAGCAGTTCTTC. It codes for CASSSRGPHESSGIYNEQFF.

This clone has a handful of counts. The chain employs TRBV6-6 and TRBJ1-4; TRBD1 is a possible D gene (6 bases). The CDR3 loop spans 14 amino acids. Germline loops: CDR1 MNHNY, CDR2 SVGAGI (reference sequence). The ends were cut back, 6 bases at V and 5 bases at J, with 13 bases in the middle. The CDR3 DNA reads as TGTGCCAGCAGGTTACAGGGCCTGAATGAAAAACTGTTTTTT. This codes for CASRLQGLNEKLFF.

The V gene is TRBV4-2, the J gene TRBJ1-1; no clear D. The CDR3 is made up of 15 amino acids. Looked up from germline, CDR1 is LGHNA and CDR2 is YNFKEQ. Trimming left V 1 base short and J 0 bases short, with 9 bases between. In DNA, the CDR3 is TGTGCCAGCAGCCAAGGTAGTCGTCTGAACACTGAAGCTTTCTTT. Its translation is CASSQGSRLNTEAFF.

The gene calls are TRBV5-1 and TRBJ2-1; the match to TRBD2 covers 7 bases. CDR1 is SGHRS and CDR2 is YFSETQ in the germline V gene. There are 13 residues in the CDR3. V trimming: 4 bases; J trimming: 5 bases; junction bases outside the gene matches: 3. CDR3: CASSLAVNNEQFF. The DNA of the CDR3 is TGCGCCAGCAGCCTAGCGGTGAACAATGAGCAGTTCTTC.

This sequence joins TRBV3-1 (or the pseudogene TRBV3-2) and TRBJ1-2, with D possibly matching TRBD1 (5 bases). There are 12 residues in the CDR3. V was cut by 10 bases and J by 2 bases, with 11 bases left in between. From germline, CDR1 is LGHDT and CDR2 YNNKEL (reference sequence). DNA for the CDR3: TGTGCCACCAAAGGGGCGAACTATGGCTACACCTTC. It specifies CATKGANYGYTF.

This clone has only a few counts. The chain uses TRBV4-1 and TRBJ1-5; D is ambiguous. Looked up from germline, CDR1 is MGHRA and CDR2 is YSYEKL. Trimming removed 0 bases at V and 7 bases at J, with 10 bases between. The CDR3 is made up of 14 amino acids. The CDR3 spells CASSQDLAVQPQHF. CDR3 DNA: TGCGCCAGCAGCCAAGATTTGGCGGTACAGCCCCAGCATTTT.

The chain couples TRBV7-3 to TRBJ2-1; TRBD1 is a possible D gene (6 bases). Germline V gives CDR1 SGHTA, CDR2 FQGTGA. The length of the CDR3 is 14 residues. With 4 bases removed from V and 4 bases from J, the gap between germline ends came to 11 bases. The CDR3 nucleotides are TGTGCCAGCAGCTCCCAGGACAGATACAATGAGCAGTTCTTC. Its translation is CASSSQDRYNEQFF.

This chain links TRBV15 with TRBJ1-1, with TRBD1 identical over 9 bases. The V and J ends lost 1 base and 3 bases, in that order; junction bases with no gene match: 6. This CDR3 is built from 16 residues. The V gene's germline CDR1 is LNHNV and CDR2 YYDKDF (reference sequence). The CDR3 reads CATSRGAGTGHTEAFF. The CDR3 DNA reads as TGTGCCACCAGCAGAGGAGCCGGGACAGGGCACACTGAAGCTTTCTTT.

The V and J genes are TRBV3-1 (or the pseudogene TRBV3-2) and TRBJ2-1; 15 nucleotides agree with TRBD2. The CDR3 has 19 amino acids. The ends lost 5 bases at V and 9 bases at J; junction bases unmatched: 17. Looked up from germline, CDR1 is LGHDT and CDR2 is YNNKEL (reference sequence). CDR3 in amino acids: CASSSTGTSGGHRWGEQFF. CDR3 DNA: TGTGCCAGCAGCTCGACCGGGACTAGCGGGGGGCACCGTTGGGGTGAGCAGTTCTTC.

The rearrangement links TRBV30 to TRBJ2-6; D unresolved. The CDR3 is made up of 13 amino acids. Germline CDR1 and CDR2: GTSNPN and SVGIG (reference sequence). The V and J ends lost 4 bases and 1 base respectively, with 5 bases between them. CDR3 sequence (DNA): TGTGCCTGGACGGAGTCTGGGGCCAACGTCCTGACTTTC. It yields the protein CAWTESGANVLTF. Full variable domain (rest looked up from reference TRBV30 and TRBJ2-6): SQTIHQWPATLVQPVGSPLSLECTVEGTSNPNLYWYRQAAGRGLQLLFYSVGIGQISSEVPQNLSASRPQDRQFILSSKKLLLSDSGFYLCAWTESGANVLTFGAGSRLTVL.

This CDR3 reads CASSLSLTDTQYF. CDR3 sequence (DNA): TGTGCCAGCAGCTTATCCCTAACAGATACGCAGTATTTT. The rearrangement uses TRBV11-3 and TRBJ2-3; no clear D gene. In germline, CDR1 is SGHNT, CDR2 YENEEA. V lost 2 bases and J lost 3, with 6 bases in between. This CDR3 spans 13 amino acids.

The rearrangement links TRBV5-5 to TRBJ2-2; possibly TRBD2 for D (5 bases). V lost 6 bases and J lost 0, with 18 bases in between. Germline lookup yields CDR1 SGHKS and CDR2 YYEKEE (reference sequence). This CDR3 spans 17 amino acids. DNA of the CDR3: TGTGCCAGCACCTTAGAGGCCGGGGTAGCGAACACCGGGGAGCTGTTTTTT. It yields the protein CASTLEAGVANTGELFF. Full variable domain (remainder filled in from reference TRBV5-5 and TRBJ2-2): DAGVTQSPTHLIKTRGQQVTLRCSPISGHKSVSWYQQVLGQGPQFIFQYYEKEERGRGNFPDRFSARQFPNYSSELNVNALLLGDSALYLCASTLEAGVANTGELFFGEGSRLTVL.

The chain links TRBV5-6 to TRBJ1-6; D is undetermined. V was shortened by 0 bases and J by 6 bases, with 7 bases between the two germline ends. Germline V gene lookup returns CDR1 SGHDT and CDR2 YYEEEE. There are 14 residues in the CDR3. CDR3 residues: CASSLGRFNSPLHF. The CDR3 nucleotides read TGTGCCAGCAGCTTGGGGCGGTTTAATTCACCCCTCCACTTT. The whole variable domain, remainder taken from reference TRBV5-6 and TRBJ1-6, is DAGVTQSPTHLIKTRGQQVTLRCSPKSGHDTVSWYQQALGQGPQFIFQYYEEEERQRGNFPDRFSGHQFPNYSSELNVNALLLGDSALYLCASSLGRFNSPLHFGNGTRLTVT.

The sample holds a few counts of this clone. This chain joins TRBV2 and TRBJ1-6, with 7 bases identical to TRBD1. The V gene end was trimmed by 7 bases and the J gene end by 8 bases; junction bases not matched to a gene: 11. In germline, CDR1 is SNHLY, CDR2 FYNNEI. The CDR3 sequence is 15 residues long. This CDR3 reads CASISWGTDYSPLHF. CDR3 nucleotides: TGTGCCAGCATCAGTTGGGGGACAGACTATTCACCCCTCCACTTT.